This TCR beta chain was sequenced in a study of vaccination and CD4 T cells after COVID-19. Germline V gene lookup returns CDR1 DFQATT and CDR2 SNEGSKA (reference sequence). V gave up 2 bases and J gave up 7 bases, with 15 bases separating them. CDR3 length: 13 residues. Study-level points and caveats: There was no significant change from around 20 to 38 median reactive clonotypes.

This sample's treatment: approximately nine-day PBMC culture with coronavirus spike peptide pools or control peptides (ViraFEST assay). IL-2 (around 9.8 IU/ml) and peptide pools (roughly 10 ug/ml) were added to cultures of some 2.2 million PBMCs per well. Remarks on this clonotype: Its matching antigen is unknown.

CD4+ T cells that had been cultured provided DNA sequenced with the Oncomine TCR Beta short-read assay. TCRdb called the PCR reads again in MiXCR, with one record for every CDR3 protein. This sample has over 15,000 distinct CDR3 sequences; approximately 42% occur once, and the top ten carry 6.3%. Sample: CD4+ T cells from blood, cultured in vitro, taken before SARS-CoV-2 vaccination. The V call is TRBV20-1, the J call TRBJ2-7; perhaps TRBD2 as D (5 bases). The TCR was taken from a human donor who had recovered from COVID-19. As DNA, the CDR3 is TGCAGTGCTAGATCGACTACCTTGGGGGAGCAGTACTTC. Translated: CSARSTTLGEQYF.